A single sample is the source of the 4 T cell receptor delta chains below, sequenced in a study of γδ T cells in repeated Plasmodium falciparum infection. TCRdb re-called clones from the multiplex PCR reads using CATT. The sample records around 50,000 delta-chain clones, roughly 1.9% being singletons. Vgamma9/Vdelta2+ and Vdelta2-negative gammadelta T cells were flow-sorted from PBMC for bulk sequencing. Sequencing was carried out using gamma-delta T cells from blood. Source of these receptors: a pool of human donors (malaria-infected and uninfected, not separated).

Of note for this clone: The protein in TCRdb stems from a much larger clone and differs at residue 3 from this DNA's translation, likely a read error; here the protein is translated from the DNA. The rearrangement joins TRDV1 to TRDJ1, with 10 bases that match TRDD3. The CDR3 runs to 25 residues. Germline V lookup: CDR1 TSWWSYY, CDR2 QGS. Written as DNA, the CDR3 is TGTGCTCATGGGGAACCCTATATCGCGTCCTTAAGGGTCTATACGGGGGATACGCGTTTTGATAAACTCATCTTT. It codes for CAHGEPYIASLRVYTGDTRFDKLIF.

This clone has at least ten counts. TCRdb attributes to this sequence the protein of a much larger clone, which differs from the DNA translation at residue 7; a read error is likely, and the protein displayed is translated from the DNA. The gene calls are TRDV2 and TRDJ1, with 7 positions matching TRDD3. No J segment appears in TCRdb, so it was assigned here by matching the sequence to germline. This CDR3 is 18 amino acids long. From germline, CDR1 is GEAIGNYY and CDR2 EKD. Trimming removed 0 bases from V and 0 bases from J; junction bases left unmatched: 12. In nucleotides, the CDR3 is TGTGCCTGTGACACCCTACGTACTGGGGAACAGTACACCGATAAACTCATCTTT. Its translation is CACDTLRTGEQYTDKLIF.

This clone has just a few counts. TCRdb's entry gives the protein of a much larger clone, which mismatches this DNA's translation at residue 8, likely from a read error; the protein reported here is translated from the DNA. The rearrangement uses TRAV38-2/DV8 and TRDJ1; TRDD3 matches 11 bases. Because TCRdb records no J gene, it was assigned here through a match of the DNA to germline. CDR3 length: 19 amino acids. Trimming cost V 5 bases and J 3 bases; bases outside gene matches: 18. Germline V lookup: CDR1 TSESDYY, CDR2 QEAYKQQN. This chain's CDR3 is CAYSPSGKAVGDTSDKLIF. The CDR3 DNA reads TGTGCTTATAGTCCCAGCGGTAAGGCGGTGGGGGATACGTCCGATAAACTCATCTTT.

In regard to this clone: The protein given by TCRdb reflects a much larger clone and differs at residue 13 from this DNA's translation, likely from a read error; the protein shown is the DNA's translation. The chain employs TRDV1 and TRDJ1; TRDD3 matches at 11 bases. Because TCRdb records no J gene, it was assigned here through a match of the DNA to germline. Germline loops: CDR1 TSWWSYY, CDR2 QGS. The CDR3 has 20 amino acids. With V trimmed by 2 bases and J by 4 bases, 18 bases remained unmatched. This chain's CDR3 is CALGESSYVWGIQGGDKLIF. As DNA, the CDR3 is TGTGCTCTTGGGGAATCCTCCTACGTCTGGGGGATACAGGGAGGCGATAAACTCATCTTT.